This T cell receptor beta chain is drawn from a study of T-cell memory formation after mild COVID-19 (dated by TCRdb to the early 2020s). General notes on the study: TCR sequence clusters from the two donors were largely donor specific. The cohort was made up of two young adult volunteers, one female and one male, who were previously healthy. In a couple of donors, T-cell clones that expanded and contracted after mild COVID-19 were followed by sequencing TCRalpha and TCRbeta repertoires longitudinally.

Ficoll-Paque density gradient centrifugation was the method used to isolate PBMCs. About this clonotype itself: The antigen this receptor binds is unknown. Qualities for individual bases were not recorded, and no much larger clone is one base off.

The sequencing machine was an Illumina NovaSeq 6000. cDNA libraries for TCRalpha and TCRbeta were prepared by 5'RACE using constant-segment primers, with sample barcodes and unique molecular identifiers added. RNA was extracted from every sample with Trizol reagent. The libraries were amplified in two PCR steps, and the second step added a second sample barcode and Illumina TruSeq adapters. Libraries were sequenced on an Illumina NovaSeq with 2 x 150 bp paired-end reads. The original methods were these. Reads were demultiplexed and collapsed into UMI-guided consensus sequences with migec v1.2.7. Using mixcr v2.1.11, UMI consensuses were aligned to TRA and TRB V and J templates and then assembled into clonotypes. A clonotype was counted as expanded or contracted only when both edgeR and NoisET called the clonotype significant, with the noise models trained on biological replicates. For edgeR calls, the thresholds were a false discovery rate-adjusted p below 0.01 and a log2 fold-change of 1. As an exploratory analysis of dynamics, max-normalized trajectories of the 1000 most abundant clonotypes were examined by PCA with hierarchical clustering. Separately sequenced CD4+ and CD8+ repertoires were used to assign a CD4 or CD8 phenotype to each responding clone. The public reads were quality trimmed at Q25 with fastp and then assembled into clones with MiXCR by TCRdb, keeping productive beta chains. CDR3 protein sequences are deduplicated, and each keeps its most common genes and DNA. For this entry, the V and J calls and clone size follow TCRdb and not the study's own pipeline. The sample table holds around 370,000 distinct CDR3 sequences, of which 20% to 25% were seen once. The ten largest clones represent roughly an eighth of the sample.

From a lookup of the germline V gene, CDR1 and CDR2 are LGHNA and YNFKEQ. Between the V and J ends, shortened by 1 base and 2 bases respectively, the junction contains 12 bases. The CDR3 spans 15 residues, from the cysteine through the phenylalanine. Just the 45-base CDR3 DNA is kept, in frame starting at base 1. What the research found in general, with its limitations: Some responding clones were detected in pre-infection memory, which suggested that pre-existing cross-reactive memory T cells had joined the SARS-CoV-2 response. Balanced CD4/CD8 phenotypes were observed for clones contracting from day 15 to 85, whereas a bias towards CD4+ was observed for a second wave of clones expanding from day 15 to 37. The second-wave clones that peaked on day 37 were not confirmed to be SARS-CoV-2 specific. Contracting CD4+ clones were located mainly in the CM and EM memory subsets, whereas CD8+ clones were found to be enriched in EMRA. The study covered only a couple of mild cases, and larger cohorts including severe cases with pre-infection samples were considered necessary.

This receptor chain uses TRBV4-2 and TRBJ2-7; a tentative D match to TRBD1 spans 5 bases. The clonotype was recovered from an adult woman who had mild COVID-19 (a few samples of this study predate the infection). The sample titles of this study are shuffled in the database, so cell type and time point are left out; the donor was told from shared clones. Sequenced: PBMCs or a T cell subset sorted from them (not recorded which). The DNA sequence follows: TGTGCCAGCAGCCAAGTGGGGCAGCTAGCCTACGAGCAGTACTTC. The resulting protein is CASSQVGQLAYEQYF.